This passage covers 9 T cell receptor beta chains from one sample sequenced in a study of T cell responses to AZD1222 COVID-19 vaccine. TCRdb's copy holds only in-frame clones and misses some; the assay was immunoSEQ multiplex PCR. This sample has about 130,000 clones, with 89% found just once. Sequenced here: peripheral blood, sampled on day 0 of AZD1222 vaccination. The receptors were gathered from an adult in good health.

The chain couples TRBV29-1 to TRBJ2-5; 7 nucleotides line up with TRBD1. Trimming removed 7 bases from V and 2 bases from J; junction bases left unmatched: 13. Germline CDR1 and CDR2: SQVTM and ANQGSEA. The CDR3 is made up of 15 amino acids. CDR3 sequence reads: CSAEEGTERQETQYF. The CDR3 DNA reads TGCAGCGCAGAAGAGGGGACAGAGAGACAAGAGACCCAGTACTTC. The complete variable domain, with remaining parts taken from reference TRBV29-1 and TRBJ2-5, reads SAVISQKPSRDICQRGTSLTIQCQVDSQVTMMFWYRQQPGQSLTLIATANQGSEATYESGFVIDKFPISRPNLTFSTLTVSNMSPEDSSIYLCSAEEGTERQETQYFGPGTRLLVL.

A few counts support this clone. The gene calls are TRBV5-6 and TRBJ2-2; 9 nucleotides match TRBD2. The V gene end was trimmed by 4 bases and the J gene end by 3 bases; junction bases not matched to a gene: 7. CDR1 SGHDT and CDR2 YYEEEE come from the germline V gene. CDR3 size: 16 residues. The CDR3 nucleotides read TGTGCCAGCAGCCCAGGGACTAGCAGATACACCGGGGAGCTGTTTTTT. This sequence encodes CASSPGTSRYTGELFF.

J is TRBJ2-5 and V is TRBV4-1, with TRBD2 matching over 7 bases. CDR3 size: 19 residues. The ends lost 2 bases at V and 1 base at J; junction bases unmatched: 16. The V gene's germline CDR1 is MGHRA and CDR2 YSYEKL. The CDR3 region has the DNA TGCGCCAGCAGCCAAATGCCGTTTGAGCGGGATAATGCCCAAGAGACCCAGTACTTC. Protein: CASSQMPFERDNAQETQYF.

This chain joins TRBV24-1 and TRBJ1-5; D ambiguous. V shed 4 bases and J shed 4 bases, with 4 bases lying between them. The CDR3 covers 12 residues. Germline-derived CDR1 and CDR2 are KGHDR and SFDVKD. CDR3 coding DNA: TGTGCCACCAGTGACCCGAATCAGCCCCAGCATTTT. This translates into CATSDPNQPQHF.

The J gene is TRBJ2-7, the V gene TRBV5-1; D is possibly TRBD1 (6 bases). Per germline, CDR1 SGHRS and CDR2 YFSETQ. With 1 base removed from V and 5 bases from J, the gap between germline ends came to 7 bases. CDR3 length: 12 amino acids. The DNA for the CDR3 is TGCGCCAGCAGCTTGTCAGGGGACGAGCAGTACTTC. The encoded protein is CASSLSGDEQYF.

The chain couples TRBV4-3 to TRBJ2-7; weak D call: TRBD2 (5 bases). V was clipped by 4 bases and J by 1 base, with 11 bases between them. CDR1 is LGHNA, CDR2 YSLEER, per germline. CDR3 length: 14 residues. CDR3 sequence reads: CASSPGVLSYEQYF. The DNA for the CDR3 is TGCGCCAGCAGCCCCGGGGTTCTTTCCTACGAGCAGTACTTC.

CDR3 coding DNA: TGCGCCAGCAGCTTCTCAGGGCCCACTGAAGCTTTCTTT. It yields the protein CASSFSGPTEAFF. This chain links TRBV5-1 with TRBJ1-1; D is perhaps TRBD1 (5 bases). The CDR3 contains 13 residues. With 2 bases removed from V and 4 bases from J, the gap between germline ends came to 9 bases. Germline CDR1 reads SGHRS; CDR2 reads YFSETQ.

CDR3: CTSSQRALPQLARESSGANVLTF. DNA for the CDR3: TGCACCAGCAGCCAAAGGGCCCTCCCCCAACTAGCCCGGGAGAGCTCTGGGGCCAACGTCCTGACTTTC. This sequence joins TRBV1 and TRBJ2-6; the DNA was not used to check the table's D call, TRBD2. TRBV1 is deemed a pseudogene. This CDR3 comprises 23 residues.

The chain combines TRBV2 with TRBJ1-3; the D gene is possibly TRBD1 (5 bases). CDR1 is SNHLY, CDR2 FYNNEI, per germline. V was trimmed by 0 bases and J by 2 bases, leaving 23 bases between them. The CDR3 runs to 20 residues. CDR3: CASSEAGASRAGLPGNTIYF. CDR3 in DNA: TGTGCCAGCAGTGAAGCTGGGGCGTCCCGGGCCGGTCTACCTGGAAACACCATATATTTT.